Presented here are 2 T cell receptor beta chains from one specimen sequenced in a study of identical twins (dated by TCRdb to 2016 to 2018). Receptor amplification or capture employed 5' RACE. TCRdb lists the instrument as Illumina HiSeq 2000. In-frame beta chains were kept once TCRdb had trimmed the public reads at Q25 with fastp and called clones with MiXCR. A single entry per CDR3 protein holds the most common genes and DNA from its merged rows. For this sample the table gives 450,000 or so distinct CDR3 sequences, of which approximately 24% were detected only once. Roughly 2.8% of the sample rests with the top ten. A further study also used this sample, focusing on T cells expressing NK-cell markers.

The sample taken for sequencing was CD4+ T cells sorted from blood. These receptors all come from a young woman in good health.

This clonotype was found a few times. The rearrangement uses TRBV18 and TRBJ1-1; no clear D. The V gene lost 3 bases and the J gene lost 0 bases, with 8 bases spanning the gap. The CDR3 is 14 amino acids. In germline, CDR1 is KGHSH, CDR2 LQKENI. The CDR3 nucleotides are TGTGCCAGCTCACCGTTAATCATGAACACTGAAGCTTTCTTT. Its translation: CASSPLIMNTEAFF.

This clonotype was picked up a small number of times. V and J are TRBV18 and TRBJ2-1; 11 bases agree with TRBD1. This CDR3 is 14 amino acids long. Trimming cost V 5 bases and J 6 bases; bases outside gene matches: 3. In germline, CDR1 is KGHSH, CDR2 LQKENI. CDR3 sequence: CASSRDRGFNEQFF. The CDR3 coding sequence is TGTGCCAGCTCAAGGGACAGGGGGTTCAATGAGCAGTTCTTC.